The clone carrying this TCR beta chain has a count of ten or more. This entry belongs to a study of T cells after yellow fever vaccination. TCRdb re-derived calls from the 5' RACE reads in MiXCR, one entry per CDR3 protein. The sample shows some 9,600 distinct CDR3 sequences, more than 4% of them seen only once. The CDR3 has 13 residues. The ends were cut back, 7 bases at V and 4 bases at J, with 13 bases in the middle. Study observations and caveats: Memory subsets that were sorted on day 0 lacked detectable signal for almost all vaccine-responding clonotypes. Just a small share of clonotypes turned up in the CD4 compartment as well as the CD8 compartment. In FACS-sorted repertoires, abundant clonotypes from the bulk population could appear as contaminants.

This sequence originates from a man aged 18 to 30 who received the YFV17D yellow fever vaccine. The sample was PBMCs, either bulk or a sorted T-cell subset (CD4+, CD8+, memory, or dextramer-sorted; not recorded which), taken less than 18 days after the first yellow fever vaccination. This sequence joins TRBV12-3 or TRBV12-4 and TRBJ1-1; D ambiguous. Here the CDR3 reads CASTSRRGTEAFF. The CDR3 DNA follows: TGTGCCAGCACCTCCCGACGGGGCACTGAAGCTTTCTTT.